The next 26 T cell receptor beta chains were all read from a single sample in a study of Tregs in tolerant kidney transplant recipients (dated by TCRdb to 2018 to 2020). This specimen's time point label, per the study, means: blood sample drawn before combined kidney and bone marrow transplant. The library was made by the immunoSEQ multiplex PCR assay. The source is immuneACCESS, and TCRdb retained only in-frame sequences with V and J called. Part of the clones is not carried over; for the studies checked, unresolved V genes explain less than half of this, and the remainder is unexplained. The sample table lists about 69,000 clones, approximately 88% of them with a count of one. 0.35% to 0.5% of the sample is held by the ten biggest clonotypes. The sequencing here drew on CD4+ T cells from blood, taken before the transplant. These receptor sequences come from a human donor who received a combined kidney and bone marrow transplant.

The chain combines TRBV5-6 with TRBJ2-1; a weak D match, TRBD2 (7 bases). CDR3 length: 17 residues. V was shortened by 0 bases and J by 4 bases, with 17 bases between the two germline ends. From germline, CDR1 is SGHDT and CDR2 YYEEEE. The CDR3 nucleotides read TGTGCCAGCAGCTTGGTACGACGGGGGGCGGGATACAATGAGCAGTTCTTC. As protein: CASSLVRRGAGYNEQFF.

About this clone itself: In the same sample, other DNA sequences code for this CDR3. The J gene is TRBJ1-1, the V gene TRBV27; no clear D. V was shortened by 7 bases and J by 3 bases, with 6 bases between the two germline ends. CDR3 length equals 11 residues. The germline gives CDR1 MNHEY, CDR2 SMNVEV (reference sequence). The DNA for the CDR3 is TGTGCCAGCATTGGCTACACTGAAGCTTTCTTT. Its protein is CASIGYTEAFF.

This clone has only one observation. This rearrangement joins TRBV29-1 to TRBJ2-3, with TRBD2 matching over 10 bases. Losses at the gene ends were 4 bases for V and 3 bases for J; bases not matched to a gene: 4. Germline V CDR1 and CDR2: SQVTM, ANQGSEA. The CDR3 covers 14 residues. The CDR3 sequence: CSVVKLAGTDTQYF. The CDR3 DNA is TGCAGCGTTGTTAAACTAGCGGGAACAGATACGCAGTATTTT.

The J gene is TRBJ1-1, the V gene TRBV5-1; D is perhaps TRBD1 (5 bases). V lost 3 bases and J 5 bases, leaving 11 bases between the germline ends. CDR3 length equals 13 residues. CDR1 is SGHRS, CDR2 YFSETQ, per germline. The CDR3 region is CASSSWGETEAFF. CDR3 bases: TGCGCCAGCAGCTCCTGGGGGGAAACTGAAGCTTTCTTT.

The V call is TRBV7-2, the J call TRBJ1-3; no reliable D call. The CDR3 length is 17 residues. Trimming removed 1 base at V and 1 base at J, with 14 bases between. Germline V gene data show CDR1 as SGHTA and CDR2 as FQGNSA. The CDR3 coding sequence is TGTGCCAGCAGCTTAGGGGCAGCCTCTTCTTCTGGAAACACCATATATTTT. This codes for CASSLGAASSSGNTIYF.

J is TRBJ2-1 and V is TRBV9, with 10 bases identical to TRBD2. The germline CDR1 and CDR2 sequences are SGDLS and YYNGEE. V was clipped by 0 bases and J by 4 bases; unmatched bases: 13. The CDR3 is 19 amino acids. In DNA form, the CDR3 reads TGTGCCAGCAGCGTAGGGGTGACTAGCGGGCAAAGGCCGTACAATGAGCAGTTCTTC. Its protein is CASSVGVTSGQRPYNEQFF.

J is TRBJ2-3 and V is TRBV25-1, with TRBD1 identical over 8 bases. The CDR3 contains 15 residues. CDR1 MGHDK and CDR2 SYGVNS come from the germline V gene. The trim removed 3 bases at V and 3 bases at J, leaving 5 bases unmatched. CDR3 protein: CASSDPGQGTDTQYF. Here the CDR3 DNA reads TGTGCCAGCAGTGACCCAGGACAGGGTACAGATACGCAGTATTTT.

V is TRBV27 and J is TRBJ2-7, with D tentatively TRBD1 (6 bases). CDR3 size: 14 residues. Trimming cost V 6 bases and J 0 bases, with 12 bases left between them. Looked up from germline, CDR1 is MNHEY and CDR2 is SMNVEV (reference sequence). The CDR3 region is CASSRQADSYEQYF. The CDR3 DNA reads TGTGCCAGCAGCCGACAGGCGGACTCCTACGAGCAGTACTTC.

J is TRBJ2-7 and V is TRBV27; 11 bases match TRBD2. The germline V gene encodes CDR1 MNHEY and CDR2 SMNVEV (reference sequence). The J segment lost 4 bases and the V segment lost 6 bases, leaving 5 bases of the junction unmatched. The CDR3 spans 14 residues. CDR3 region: CASRVAGGPYEQYF. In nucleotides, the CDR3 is TGTGCCAGCAGGGTAGCGGGAGGGCCATACGAGCAGTACTTC.

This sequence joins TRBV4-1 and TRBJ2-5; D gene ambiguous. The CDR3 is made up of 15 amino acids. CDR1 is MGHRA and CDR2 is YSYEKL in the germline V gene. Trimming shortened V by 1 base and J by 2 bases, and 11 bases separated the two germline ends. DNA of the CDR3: TGCGCCAGCAGCCAAGGGCAGGCCGGTCAAGAGACCCAGTACTTC. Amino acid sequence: CASSQGQAGQETQYF.

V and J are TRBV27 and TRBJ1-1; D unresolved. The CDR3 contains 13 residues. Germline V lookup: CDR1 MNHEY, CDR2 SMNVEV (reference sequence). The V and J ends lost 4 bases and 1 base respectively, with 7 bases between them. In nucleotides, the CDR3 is TGTGCCAGCAGTTCGCCGGGGAACACTGAAGCTTTCTTT. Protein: CASSSPGNTEAFF.

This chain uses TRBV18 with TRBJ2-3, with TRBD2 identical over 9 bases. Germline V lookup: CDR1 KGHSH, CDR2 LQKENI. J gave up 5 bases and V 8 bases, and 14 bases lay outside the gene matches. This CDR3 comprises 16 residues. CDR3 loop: CASAQRLAGAVDTQYF. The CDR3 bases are TGTGCCAGCGCCCAGCGGTTAGCGGGAGCGGTAGATACGCAGTATTTT.

CDR3 protein: CASSLVAGGAQGYTF. The CDR3 bases are TGCGCCAGCAGCTTGGTGGCAGGGGGCGCGCAGGGCTACACCTTC. The chain combines TRBV5-1 with TRBJ1-2, with 8 bases identical to TRBD1. V trimming: 0 bases; J trimming: 8 bases; junction bases outside the gene matches: 9. The CDR3 is 15 amino acids. Germline loops: CDR1 SGHRS, CDR2 YFSETQ.

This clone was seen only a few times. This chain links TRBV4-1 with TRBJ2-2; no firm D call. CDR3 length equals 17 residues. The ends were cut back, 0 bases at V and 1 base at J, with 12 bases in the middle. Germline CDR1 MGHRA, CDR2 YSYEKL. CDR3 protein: CASSQEGSVLNTGELFF. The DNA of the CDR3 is TGCGCCAGCAGCCAAGAGGGCTCGGTCCTGAACACCGGGGAGCTGTTTTTT.

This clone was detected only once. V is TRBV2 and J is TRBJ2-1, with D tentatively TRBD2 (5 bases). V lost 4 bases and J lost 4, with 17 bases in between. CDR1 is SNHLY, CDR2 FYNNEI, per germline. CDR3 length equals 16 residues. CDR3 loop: CASSVGGYSSYNEQFF. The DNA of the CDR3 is TGTGCCAGCAGTGTAGGAGGATACTCAAGTTACAATGAGCAGTTCTTC.

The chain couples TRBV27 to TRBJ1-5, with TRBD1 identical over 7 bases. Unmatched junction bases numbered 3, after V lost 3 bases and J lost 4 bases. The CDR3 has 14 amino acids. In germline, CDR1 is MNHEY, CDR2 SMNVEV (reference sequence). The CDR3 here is CASSFPTGNQPQHF. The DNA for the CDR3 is TGTGCCAGCAGTTTCCCGACAGGGAATCAGCCCCAGCATTTT.

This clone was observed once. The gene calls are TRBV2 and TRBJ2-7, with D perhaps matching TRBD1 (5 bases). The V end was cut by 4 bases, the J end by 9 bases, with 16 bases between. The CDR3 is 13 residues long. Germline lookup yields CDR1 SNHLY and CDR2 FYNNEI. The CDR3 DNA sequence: TGTGCCAGCAGTGTCAGTACAGGTCTTTGGCAGTACTTC. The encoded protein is CASSVSTGLWQYF.

The CDR3 loop is CASAPQGGLSDTQYF. The DNA for the CDR3 is TGTGCCAGCGCGCCCCAGGGGGGCCTTTCGGATACGCAGTATTTT. The chain combines TRBV5-4 with TRBJ2-3, with TRBD1 as a possible D gene (7 bases). The germline CDR1 and CDR2 sequences are SGHNT and YYREEE (reference sequence). CDR3 length: 15 amino acids. Trimming left V 7 bases short and J 6 bases short, with 21 bases between.

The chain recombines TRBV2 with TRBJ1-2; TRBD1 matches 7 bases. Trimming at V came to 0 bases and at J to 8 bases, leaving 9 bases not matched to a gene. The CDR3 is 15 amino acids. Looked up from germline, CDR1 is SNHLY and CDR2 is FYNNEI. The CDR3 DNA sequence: TGTGCCAGCAGTGAAGCGGTTGGGGGGACAGACGGCTACACCTTC. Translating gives CASSEAVGGTDGYTF.

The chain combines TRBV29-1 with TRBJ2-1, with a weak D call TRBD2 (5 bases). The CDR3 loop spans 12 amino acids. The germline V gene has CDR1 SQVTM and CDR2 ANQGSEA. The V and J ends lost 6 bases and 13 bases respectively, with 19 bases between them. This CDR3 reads CSVGGERAPQFF. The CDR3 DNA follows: TGCAGCGTCGGAGGTGAACGAGCGCCACAGTTCTTC.

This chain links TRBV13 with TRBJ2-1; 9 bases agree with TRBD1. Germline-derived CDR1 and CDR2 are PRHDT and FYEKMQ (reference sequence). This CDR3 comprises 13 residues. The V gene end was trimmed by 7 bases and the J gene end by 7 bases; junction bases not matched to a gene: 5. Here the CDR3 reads CASIRQGGNEQFF. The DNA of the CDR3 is TGTGCCAGCATCAGACAGGGGGGGAATGAGCAGTTCTTC.

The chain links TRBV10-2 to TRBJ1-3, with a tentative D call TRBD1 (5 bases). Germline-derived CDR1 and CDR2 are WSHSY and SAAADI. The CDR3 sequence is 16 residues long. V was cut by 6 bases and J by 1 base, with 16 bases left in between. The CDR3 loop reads CASSDPQGKSGNTIYF. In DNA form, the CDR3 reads TGCGCCAGCAGCGACCCCCAGGGCAAATCTGGAAACACCATATATTTT.

CDR3 bases: TGTGCCAGCAGTTTCCGGACAGGCGAGGAGACCCAGTACTTC. It translates to CASSFRTGEETQYF. The V and J genes are TRBV28 and TRBJ2-5, with 7 bases aligning to TRBD1. Trimming removed 3 bases from V and 5 bases from J; junction bases left unmatched: 6. The CDR3 consists of 14 residues. CDR1 is MDHEN, CDR2 SYDVKM, per germline.

CDR3 bases: TGTGCCAGCAGTTACGAGCAGGGCCCCTACAATGAGCAGTTCTTC. Its protein product is CASSYEQGPYNEQFF. The genes are TRBV6-5 and TRBJ2-1; perhaps TRBD1 as D (5 bases). The V end lost 2 bases, the J end lost 2 bases, and 10 bases lay between the germline ends. The germline CDR1 and CDR2 sequences are MNHEY and SVGAGI. The length of the CDR3 is 15 residues.

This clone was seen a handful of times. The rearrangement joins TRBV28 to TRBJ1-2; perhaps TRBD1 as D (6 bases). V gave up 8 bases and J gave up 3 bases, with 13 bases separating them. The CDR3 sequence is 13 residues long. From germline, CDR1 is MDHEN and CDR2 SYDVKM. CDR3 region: CASGYRAYYGYTF. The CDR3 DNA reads TGTGCCAGCGGATACAGGGCCTACTATGGCTACACCTTC.

The CDR3 spells CASSQDGTGGGTGANVLTF. DNA for the CDR3: TGTGCCAGCAGCCAAGACGGGACAGGGGGCGGGACTGGGGCCAACGTCCTGACTTTC. The chain uses TRBV4-2 and TRBJ2-6, with 12 bases aligning to TRBD1. V lost 0 bases to trimming and J lost 2 bases; unmatched junction nucleotides: 5. CDR1 is LGHNA, CDR2 YNFKEQ, per germline. The CDR3 has 19 residues.